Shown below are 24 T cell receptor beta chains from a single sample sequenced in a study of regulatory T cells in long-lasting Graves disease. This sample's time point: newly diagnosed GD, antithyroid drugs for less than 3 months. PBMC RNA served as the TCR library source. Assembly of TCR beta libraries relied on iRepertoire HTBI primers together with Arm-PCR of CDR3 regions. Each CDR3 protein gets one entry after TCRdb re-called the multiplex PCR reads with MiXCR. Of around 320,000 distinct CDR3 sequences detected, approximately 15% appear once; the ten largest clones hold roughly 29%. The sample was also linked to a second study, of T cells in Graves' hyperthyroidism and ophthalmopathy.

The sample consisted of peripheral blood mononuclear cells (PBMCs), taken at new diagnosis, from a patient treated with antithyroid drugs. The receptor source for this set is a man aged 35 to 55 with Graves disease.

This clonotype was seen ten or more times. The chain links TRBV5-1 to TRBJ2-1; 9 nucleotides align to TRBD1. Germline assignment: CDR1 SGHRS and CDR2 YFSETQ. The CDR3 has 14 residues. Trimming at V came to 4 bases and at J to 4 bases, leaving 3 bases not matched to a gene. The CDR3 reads CASSAQGAYNEQFF. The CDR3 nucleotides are TGCGCCAGCAGCGCACAGGGGGCATACAATGAGCAGTTCTTC.

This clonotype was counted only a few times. The CDR3 loop is CASSYSNLAWKAFF. The CDR3 coding sequence is TGTGCCAGCAGTTACTCGAATCTGGCCTGGAAAGCTTTCTTT. The chain couples TRBV6-2 or TRBV6-3 to TRBJ1-1; D gene ambiguous. Germline CDR1 MNHEY, CDR2 SVGEGT. Trimming took off 0 bases at V and 9 bases at J, with 14 bases between the two ends. The CDR3 sequence is 14 residues long.

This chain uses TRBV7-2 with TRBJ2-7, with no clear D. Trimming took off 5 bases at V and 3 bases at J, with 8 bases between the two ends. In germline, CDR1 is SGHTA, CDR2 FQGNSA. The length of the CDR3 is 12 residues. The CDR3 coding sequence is TGTGCCAGCAGCCGACAACGCTACGAGCAGTACTTC. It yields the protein CASSRQRYEQYF.

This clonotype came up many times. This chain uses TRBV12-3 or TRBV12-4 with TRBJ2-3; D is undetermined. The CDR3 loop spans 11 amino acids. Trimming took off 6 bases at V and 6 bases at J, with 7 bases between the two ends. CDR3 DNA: TGTGCCAGCAGGTCCCTCGATACGCAGTATTTT. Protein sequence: CASRSLDTQYF.

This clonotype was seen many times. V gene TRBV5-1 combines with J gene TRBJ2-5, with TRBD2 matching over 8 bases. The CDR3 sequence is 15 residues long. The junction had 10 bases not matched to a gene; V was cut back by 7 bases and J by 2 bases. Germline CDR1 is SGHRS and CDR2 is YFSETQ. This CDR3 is CASRPGGGEQETQYF. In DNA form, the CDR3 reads TGCGCCAGCCGGCCGGGGGGGGGCGAACAAGAGACCCAGTACTTC.

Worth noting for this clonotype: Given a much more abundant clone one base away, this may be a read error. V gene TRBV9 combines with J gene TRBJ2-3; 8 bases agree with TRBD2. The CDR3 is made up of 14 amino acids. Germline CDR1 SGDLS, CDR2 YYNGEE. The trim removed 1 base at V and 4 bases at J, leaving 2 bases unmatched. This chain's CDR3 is CASSVSSGADTQYF. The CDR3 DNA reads TGTGCCAGCAGCGTAAGTAGCGGGGCAGATACGCAGTATTTT.

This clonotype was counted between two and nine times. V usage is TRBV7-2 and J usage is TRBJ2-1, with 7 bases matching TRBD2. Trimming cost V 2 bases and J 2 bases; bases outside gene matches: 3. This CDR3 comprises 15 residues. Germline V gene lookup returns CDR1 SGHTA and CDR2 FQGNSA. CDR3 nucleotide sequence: TGTGCCAGCAGCTTATATCGGGGGGCCTACAATGAGCAGTTCTTC. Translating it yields CASSLYRGAYNEQFF.

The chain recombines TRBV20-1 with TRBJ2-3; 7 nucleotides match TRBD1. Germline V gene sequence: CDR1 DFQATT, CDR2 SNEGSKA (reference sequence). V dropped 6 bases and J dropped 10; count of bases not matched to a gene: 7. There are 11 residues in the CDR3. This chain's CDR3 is CSASQGLAQYF. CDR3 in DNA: TGCAGTGCCTCACAGGGGTTAGCGCAGTATTTT.

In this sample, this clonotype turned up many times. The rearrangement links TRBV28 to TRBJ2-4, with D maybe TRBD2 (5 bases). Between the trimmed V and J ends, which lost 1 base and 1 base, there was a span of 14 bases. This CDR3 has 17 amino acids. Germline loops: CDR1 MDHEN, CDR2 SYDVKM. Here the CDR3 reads CASSLLKEAAAKNIQYF. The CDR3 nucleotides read TGTGCCAGCAGTTTATTAAAGGAGGCAGCTGCCAAAAACATTCAGTACTTC.

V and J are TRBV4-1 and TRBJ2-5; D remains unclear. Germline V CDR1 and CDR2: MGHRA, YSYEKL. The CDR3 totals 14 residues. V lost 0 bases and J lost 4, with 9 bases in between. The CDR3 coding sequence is TGCGCCAGCAGCCAAGAATTGCGGTCAGAGACCCAGTACTTC. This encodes CASSQELRSETQYF.

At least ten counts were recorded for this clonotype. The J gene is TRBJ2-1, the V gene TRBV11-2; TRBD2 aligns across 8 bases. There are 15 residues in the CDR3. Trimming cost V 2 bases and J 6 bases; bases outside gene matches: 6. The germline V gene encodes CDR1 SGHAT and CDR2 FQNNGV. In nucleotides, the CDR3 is TGTGCCAGCAGCTTAAGCGGGGGCTGGTCCAATGAGCAGTTCTTC. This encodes CASSLSGGWSNEQFF.

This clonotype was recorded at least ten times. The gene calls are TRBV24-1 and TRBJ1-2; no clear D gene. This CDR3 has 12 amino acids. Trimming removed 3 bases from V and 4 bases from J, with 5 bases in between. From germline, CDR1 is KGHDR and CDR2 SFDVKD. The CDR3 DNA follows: TGTGCCACCAGTGATCCAGCCTATGGCTACACCTTC. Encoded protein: CATSDPAYGYTF.

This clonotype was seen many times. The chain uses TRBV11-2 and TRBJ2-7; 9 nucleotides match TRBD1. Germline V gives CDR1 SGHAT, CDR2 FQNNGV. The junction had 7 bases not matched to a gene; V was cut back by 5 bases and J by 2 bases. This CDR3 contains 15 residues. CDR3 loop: CASSLGTGWAYEQYF. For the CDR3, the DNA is TGTGCCAGCAGCCTCGGGACAGGGTGGGCCTACGAGCAGTACTTC.

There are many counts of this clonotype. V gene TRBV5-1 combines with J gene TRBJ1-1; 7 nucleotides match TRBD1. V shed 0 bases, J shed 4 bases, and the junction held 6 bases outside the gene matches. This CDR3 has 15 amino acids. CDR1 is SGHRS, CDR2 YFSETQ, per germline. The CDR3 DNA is TGCGCCAGCAGCTTGGAATCGTCAGGGGGCACTGAAGCTTTCTTT. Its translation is CASSLESSGGTEAFF.

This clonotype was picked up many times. CDR3 residues: CASSLAASRNQPQHF. The CDR3 DNA reads TGTGCCAGCAGTTTAGCGGCATCCCGAAATCAGCCCCAGCATTTT. This sequence joins TRBV12-3 or TRBV12-4 and TRBJ1-5; D gene unclear. The CDR3 length is 15 residues. V shed 0 bases and J shed 4 bases, with 10 bases lying between them.

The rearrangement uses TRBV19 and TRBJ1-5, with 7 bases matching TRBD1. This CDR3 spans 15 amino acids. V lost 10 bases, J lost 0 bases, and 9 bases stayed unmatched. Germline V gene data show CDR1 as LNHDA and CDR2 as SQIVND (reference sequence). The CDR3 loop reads CATQGDLYSNQPQHF. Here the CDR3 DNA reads TGTGCCACCCAGGGGGACCTTTATAGCAATCAGCCCCAGCATTTT. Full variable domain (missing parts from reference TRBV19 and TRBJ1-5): DGGITQSPKYLFRKEGQNVTLSCEQNLNHDAMYWYRQDPGQGLRLIYYSQIVNDFQKGDIAEGYSVSREKKESFPLTVTSAQKNPTAFYLCATQGDLYSNQPQHFGDGTRLSIL.

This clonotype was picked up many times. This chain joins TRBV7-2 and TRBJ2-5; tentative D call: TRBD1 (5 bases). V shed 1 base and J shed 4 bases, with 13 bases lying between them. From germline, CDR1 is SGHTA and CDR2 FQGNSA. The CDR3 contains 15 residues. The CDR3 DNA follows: TGTGCCAGCAGCTTAGAGGTCATGGGGCGAGAGACCCAGTACTTC. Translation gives CASSLEVMGRETQYF.

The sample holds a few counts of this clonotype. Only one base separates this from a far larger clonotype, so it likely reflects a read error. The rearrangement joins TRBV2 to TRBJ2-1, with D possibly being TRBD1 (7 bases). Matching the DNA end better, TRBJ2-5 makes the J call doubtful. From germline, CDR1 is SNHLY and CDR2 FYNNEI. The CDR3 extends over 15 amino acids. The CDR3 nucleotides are TGTGCCAGCAGTGCGTGGAGGGGGCGCCGGGAGACCCAGTACTTC. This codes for CASSAWRGRRETQYF.

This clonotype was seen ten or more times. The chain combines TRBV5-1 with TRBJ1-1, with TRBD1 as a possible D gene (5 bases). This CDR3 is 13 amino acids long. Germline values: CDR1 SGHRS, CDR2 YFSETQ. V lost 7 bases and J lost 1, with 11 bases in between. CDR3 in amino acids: CASAFGGNTEAFF. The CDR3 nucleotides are TGCGCCAGCGCGTTTGGGGGGAACACTGAAGCTTTCTTT.

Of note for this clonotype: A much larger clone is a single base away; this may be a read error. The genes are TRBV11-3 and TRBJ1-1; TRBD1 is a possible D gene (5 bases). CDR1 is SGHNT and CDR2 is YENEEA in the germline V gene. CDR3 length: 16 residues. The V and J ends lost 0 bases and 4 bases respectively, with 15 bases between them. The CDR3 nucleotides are TGTGCCAGCAGCTTAGATAGGTCCAGGGAGGGCACTGAAGCTTTCTTT. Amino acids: CASSLDRSREGTEAFF.

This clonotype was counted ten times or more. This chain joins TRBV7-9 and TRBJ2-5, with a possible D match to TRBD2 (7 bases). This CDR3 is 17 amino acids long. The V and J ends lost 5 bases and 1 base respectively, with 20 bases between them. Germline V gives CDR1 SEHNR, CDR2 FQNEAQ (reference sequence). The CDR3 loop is CASSQEGSRGGQETQYF. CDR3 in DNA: TGTGCCAGCAGCCAAGAGGGCTCGAGGGGGGGCCAAGAGACCCAGTACTTC. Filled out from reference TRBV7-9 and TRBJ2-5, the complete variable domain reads DTGVSQNPRHKITKRGQNVTFRCDPISEHNRLYWYRQTLGQGPEFLTYFQNEAQLEKSRLLSDRFSAERPKGSFSTLEIQRTEQGDSAMYLCASSQEGSRGGQETQYFGPGTRLLVL.

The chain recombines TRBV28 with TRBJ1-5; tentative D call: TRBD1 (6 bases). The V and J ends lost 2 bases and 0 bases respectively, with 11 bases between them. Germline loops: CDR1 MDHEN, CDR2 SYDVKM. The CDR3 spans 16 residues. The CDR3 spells CASSLAPGASNQPQHF. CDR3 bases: TGTGCCAGCAGTTTAGCCCCGGGGGCTAGCAATCAGCCCCAGCATTTT.

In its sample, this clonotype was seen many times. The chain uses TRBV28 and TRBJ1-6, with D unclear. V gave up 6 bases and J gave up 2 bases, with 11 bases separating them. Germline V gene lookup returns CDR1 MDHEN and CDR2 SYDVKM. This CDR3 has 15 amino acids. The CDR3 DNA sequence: TGTGCCAGCAGCTCAGAGGAAACCTATAATTCACCCCTCCACTTT. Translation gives CASSSEETYNSPLHF.

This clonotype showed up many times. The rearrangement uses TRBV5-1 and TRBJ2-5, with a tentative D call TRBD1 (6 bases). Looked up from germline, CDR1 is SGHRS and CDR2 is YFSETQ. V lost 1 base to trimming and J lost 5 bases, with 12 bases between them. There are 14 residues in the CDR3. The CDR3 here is CASSLMSGEETQYF. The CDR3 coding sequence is TGCGCCAGCAGCTTGATGTCAGGGGAGGAGACCCAGTACTTC.